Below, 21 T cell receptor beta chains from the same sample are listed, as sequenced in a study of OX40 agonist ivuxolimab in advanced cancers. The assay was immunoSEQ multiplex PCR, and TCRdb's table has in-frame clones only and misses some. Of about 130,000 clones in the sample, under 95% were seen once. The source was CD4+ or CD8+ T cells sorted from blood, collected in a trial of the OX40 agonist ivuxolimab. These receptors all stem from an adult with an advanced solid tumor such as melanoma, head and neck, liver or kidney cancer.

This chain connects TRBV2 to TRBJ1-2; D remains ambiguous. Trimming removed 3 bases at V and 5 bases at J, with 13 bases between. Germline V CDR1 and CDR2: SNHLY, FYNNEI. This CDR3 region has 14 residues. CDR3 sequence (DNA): TGTGCCAGCAGTGAGTCGGCGGGGTGGTATGGCTACACCTTC. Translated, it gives CASSESAGWYGYTF.

CDR3 bases: TGTGCCAGCAGCCCAAGACGGACTAGCGGGGCTACAGATACGCAGTATTTT. Translating it yields CASSPRRTSGATDTQYF. The rearrangement links TRBV7-9 to TRBJ2-3; 12 positions agree with TRBD2. Germline V lookup: CDR1 SEHNR, CDR2 FQNEAQ (reference sequence). CDR3 length equals 17 residues. After removal of 5 bases from V and 3 bases from J, the junction contained 9 bases not matched to a gene.

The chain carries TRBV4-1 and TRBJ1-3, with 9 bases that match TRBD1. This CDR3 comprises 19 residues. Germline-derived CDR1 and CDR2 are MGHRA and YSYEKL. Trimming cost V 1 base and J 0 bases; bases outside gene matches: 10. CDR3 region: CASSQGRGQGPYSGNTIYF. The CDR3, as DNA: TGCGCCAGCAGCCAAGGAAGGGGACAGGGACCCTACTCTGGAAACACCATATATTTT.

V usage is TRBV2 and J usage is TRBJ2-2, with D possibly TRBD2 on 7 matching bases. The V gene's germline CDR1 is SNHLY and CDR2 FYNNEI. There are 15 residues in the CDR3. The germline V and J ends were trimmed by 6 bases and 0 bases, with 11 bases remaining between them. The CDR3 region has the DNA TGTGCCAGCAGCACGGGGGGCCCGAACACCGGGGAGCTGTTTTTT. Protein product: CASSTGGPNTGELFF.

For the CDR3, the DNA is TGCGCCAGCAGCTCAACAGGGCTAATCGGATACTATGGCTACACCTTC. The encoded protein is CASSSTGLIGYYGYTF. The rearrangement links TRBV5-1 to TRBJ1-2; possible D gene TRBD1, 6 bases. This CDR3 region has 16 residues. The germline V gene encodes CDR1 SGHRS and CDR2 YFSETQ. Trimming stripped 3 bases from V and 3 bases from J, with 18 bases between.

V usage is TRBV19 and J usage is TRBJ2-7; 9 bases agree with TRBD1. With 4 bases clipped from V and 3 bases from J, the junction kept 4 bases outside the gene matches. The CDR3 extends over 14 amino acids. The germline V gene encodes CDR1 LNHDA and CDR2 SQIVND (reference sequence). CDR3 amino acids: CASSTRQGGYEQYF. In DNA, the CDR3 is TGTGCCAGTAGTACGCGACAGGGGGGCTACGAGCAGTACTTC.

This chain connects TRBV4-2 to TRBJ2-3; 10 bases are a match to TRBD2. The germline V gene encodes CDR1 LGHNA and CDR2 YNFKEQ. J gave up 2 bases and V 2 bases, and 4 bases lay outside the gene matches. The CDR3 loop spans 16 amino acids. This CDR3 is CASSQYSGRVTDTQYF. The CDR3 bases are TGTGCCAGCAGCCAATACAGCGGGAGGGTCACAGATACGCAGTATTTT.

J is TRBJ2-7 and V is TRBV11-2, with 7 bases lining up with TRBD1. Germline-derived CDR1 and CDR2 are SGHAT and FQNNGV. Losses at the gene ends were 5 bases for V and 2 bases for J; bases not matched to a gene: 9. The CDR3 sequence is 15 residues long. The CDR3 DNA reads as TGTGCCAGCAGCATATGGGGACAGAATGCCTACGAGCAGTACTTC. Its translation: CASSIWGQNAYEQYF.

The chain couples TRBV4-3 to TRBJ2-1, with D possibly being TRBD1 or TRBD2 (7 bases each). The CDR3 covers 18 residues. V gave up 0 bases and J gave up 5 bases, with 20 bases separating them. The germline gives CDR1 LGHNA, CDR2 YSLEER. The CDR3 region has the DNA TGCGCCAGCAGCCAAGATTTAGGGGGCAGGGACTACCACAATGAGCAGTTCTTC. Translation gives CASSQDLGGRDYHNEQFF.

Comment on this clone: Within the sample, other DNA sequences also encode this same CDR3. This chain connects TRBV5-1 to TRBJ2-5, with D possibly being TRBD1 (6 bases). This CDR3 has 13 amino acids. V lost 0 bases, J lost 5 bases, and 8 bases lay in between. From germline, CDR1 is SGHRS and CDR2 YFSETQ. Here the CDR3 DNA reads TGCGCCAGCAGCTTGGACAGGGCGGAGACCCAGTACTTC. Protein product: CASSLDRAETQYF.

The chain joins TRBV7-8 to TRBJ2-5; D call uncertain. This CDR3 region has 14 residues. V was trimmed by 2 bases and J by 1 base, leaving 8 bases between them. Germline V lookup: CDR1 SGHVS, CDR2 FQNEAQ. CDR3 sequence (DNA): TGTGCCAGCAGCTTAAGGGCTAGCCAAGAGACCCAGTACTTC. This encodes CASSLRASQETQYF.

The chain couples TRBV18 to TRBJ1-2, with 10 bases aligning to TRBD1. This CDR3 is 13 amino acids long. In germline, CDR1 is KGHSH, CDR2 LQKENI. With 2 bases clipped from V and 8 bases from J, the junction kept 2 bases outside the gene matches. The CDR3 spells CASSPGQGDGYTF. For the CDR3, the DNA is TGTGCCAGCTCACCAGGACAGGGGGACGGCTACACCTTC.

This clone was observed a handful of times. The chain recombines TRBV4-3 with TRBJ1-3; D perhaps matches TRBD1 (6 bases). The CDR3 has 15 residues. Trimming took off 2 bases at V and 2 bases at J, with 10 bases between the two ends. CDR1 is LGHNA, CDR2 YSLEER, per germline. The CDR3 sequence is CASSQLTGTGNTIYF. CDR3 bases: TGCGCCAGCAGCCAATTAACAGGGACTGGAAACACCATATATTTT.

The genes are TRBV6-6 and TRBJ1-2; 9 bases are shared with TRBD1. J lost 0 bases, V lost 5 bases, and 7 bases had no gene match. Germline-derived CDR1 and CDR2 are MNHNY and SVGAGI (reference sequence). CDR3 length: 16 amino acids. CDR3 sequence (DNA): TGTGCCAGCAGTAATACCGGGACAGGGACTAACTATGGCTACACCTTC. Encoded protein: CASSNTGTGTNYGYTF.

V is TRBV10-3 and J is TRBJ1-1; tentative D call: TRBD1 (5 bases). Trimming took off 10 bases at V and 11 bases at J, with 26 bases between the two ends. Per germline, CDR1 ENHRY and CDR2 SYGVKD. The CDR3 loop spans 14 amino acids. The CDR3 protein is CASKGTEGPGRAFF. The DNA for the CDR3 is TGTGCCAGCAAGGGGACTGAGGGACCAGGGCGGGCTTTCTTT.

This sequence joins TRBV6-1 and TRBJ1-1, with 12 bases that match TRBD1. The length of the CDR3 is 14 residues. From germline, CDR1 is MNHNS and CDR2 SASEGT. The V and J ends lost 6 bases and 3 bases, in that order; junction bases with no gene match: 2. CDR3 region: CASRGTGGHTEAFF. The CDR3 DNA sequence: TGTGCCAGCAGAGGGACAGGGGGCCACACTGAAGCTTTCTTT.

This chain's CDR3 is CASSQEVAGNTIYF. The CDR3 nucleotides are TGCGCCAGCAGCCAAGAAGTTGCTGGAAACACCATATATTTT. The V call is TRBV4-3, the J call TRBJ1-3; D is ambiguous. Germline CDR1 and CDR2: LGHNA and YSLEER. V was shortened by 0 bases and J by 2 bases, with 5 bases between the two germline ends. This CDR3 contains 14 residues.

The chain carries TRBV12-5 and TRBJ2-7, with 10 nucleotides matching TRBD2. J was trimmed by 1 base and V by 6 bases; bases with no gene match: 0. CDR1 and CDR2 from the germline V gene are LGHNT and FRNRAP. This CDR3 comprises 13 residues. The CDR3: CASGLAGSYEQYF. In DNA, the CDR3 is TGTGCTAGTGGACTAGCGGGGTCCTACGAGCAGTACTTC. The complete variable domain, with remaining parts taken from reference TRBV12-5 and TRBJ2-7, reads DARVTQTPRHKVTEMGQEVTMRCQPILGHNTVFWYRQTMMQGLELLAYFRNRAPLDDSGMPKDRFSAEMPDATLATLKIQPSEPRDSAVYFCASGLAGSYEQYFGPGTRLTVT.

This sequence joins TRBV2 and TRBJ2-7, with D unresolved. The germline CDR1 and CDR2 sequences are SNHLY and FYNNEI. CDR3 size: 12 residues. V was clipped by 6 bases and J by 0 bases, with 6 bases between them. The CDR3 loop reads CASRAFSYEQYF. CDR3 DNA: TGTGCCAGCAGAGCCTTCTCCTACGAGCAGTACTTC.

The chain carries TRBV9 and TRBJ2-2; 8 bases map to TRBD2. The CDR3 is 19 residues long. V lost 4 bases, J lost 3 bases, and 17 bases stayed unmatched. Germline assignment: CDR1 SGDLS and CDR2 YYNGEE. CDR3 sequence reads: CASSPGVAGSSGYTGELFF. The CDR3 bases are TGTGCCAGCAGCCCGGGGGTAGCGGGGTCTTCTGGGTACACCGGGGAGCTGTTTTTT.

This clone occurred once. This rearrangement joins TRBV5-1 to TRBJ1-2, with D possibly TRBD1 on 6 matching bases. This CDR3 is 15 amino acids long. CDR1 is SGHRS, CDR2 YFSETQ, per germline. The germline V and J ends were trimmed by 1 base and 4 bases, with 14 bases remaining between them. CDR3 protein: CASSLTSGQRYGYTF. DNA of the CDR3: TGCGCCAGCAGCTTGACTTCCGGACAGCGCTATGGCTACACCTTC.